This T cell receptor (beta chain) was recorded in a study of blood T cell repertoires in COVID-19. Sequencing used immunoSEQ multiplex PCR; TCRdb keeps in-frame clones, though not all of them. The sample yields about 240,000 clones, 75% to 85% seen once. The sequence was collected from a woman between 70 and 85 years old with acute or convalescent COVID-19. The sequenced material came from peripheral blood.

The CDR3 is CASSLISEQYF. CDR3 sequence (DNA): TGTGCCAGCAGCTTAATTAGCGAGCAGTACTTC. The chain uses TRBV5-8 and TRBJ2-7; D gene ambiguous. CDR1 is SGHTS, CDR2 YDEGEE, per germline. V was cut by 2 bases and J by 6 bases, with 6 bases left in between. The CDR3 totals 11 residues.